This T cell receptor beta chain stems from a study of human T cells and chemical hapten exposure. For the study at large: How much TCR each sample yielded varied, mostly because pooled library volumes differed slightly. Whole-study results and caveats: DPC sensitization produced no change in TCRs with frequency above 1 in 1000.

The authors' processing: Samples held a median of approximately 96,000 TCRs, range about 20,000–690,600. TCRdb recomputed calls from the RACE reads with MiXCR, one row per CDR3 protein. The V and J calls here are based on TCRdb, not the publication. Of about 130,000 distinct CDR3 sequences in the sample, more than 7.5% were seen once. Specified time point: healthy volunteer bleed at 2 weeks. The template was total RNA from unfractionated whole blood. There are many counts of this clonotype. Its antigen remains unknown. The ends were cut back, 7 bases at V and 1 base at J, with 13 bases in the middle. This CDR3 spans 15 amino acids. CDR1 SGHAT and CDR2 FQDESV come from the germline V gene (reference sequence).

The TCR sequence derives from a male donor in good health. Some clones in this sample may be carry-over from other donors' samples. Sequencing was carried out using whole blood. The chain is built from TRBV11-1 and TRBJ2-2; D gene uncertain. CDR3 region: CASTSRKGNTGELFF. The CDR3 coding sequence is TGTGCCAGCACCTCGAGAAAGGGGAACACCGGGGAGCTGTTTTTT.